The clone carrying this TCR beta chain is a singleton in its sample. The antigen remains undetermined. Trimming removed 1 base at V and 0 bases at J, with 10 bases between. CDR1 and CDR2 from the germline V gene are MNHNY and SVGAGI (reference sequence). The CDR3 runs to 15 residues. These data come from a study of cytotoxic CD8 clonotypes in ibrutinib-treated CLL. Study overall: With a range of 6 to 36, the median treatment time before response samples were taken was 12 to 13 months. Sample averages reached 255,043 productive templates and 94,082 productive rearrangements. Overall study results and limits: Clonality rose at ibrutinib response, held steady in sustained remission, and fell toward baseline at progression.

The method was immunoSEQ multiplex PCR; TCRdb's version includes in-frame clones alone and lacks a portion of them. The table lists 110,000 to 150,000 clones, approximately 89% of them singletons. This TCR derives from a human donor with chronic lymphocytic leukemia. The sequencing used PBMCs, collected after 12 months of ibrutinib treatment. The gene calls are TRBV6-6 and TRBJ2-7, with unresolved D. The CDR3 reads CASSYFGQHSYEQYF. The CDR3, as DNA: TGTGCCAGCAGTTACTTCGGTCAGCACTCCTACGAGCAGTACTTC.